The 10 T cell receptor beta chains in this list originate from one sample, sequenced in a study of blood T cell repertoires in COVID-19. This table comes from immunoSEQ multiplex PCR, and its TCRdb copy is limited to in-frame clones, with some not included. The sample has about 260,000 clones, about 91% seen once. Specimen: PBMCs or T cells enriched from blood (not recorded which). The receptors shown here come from a woman aged 40 to 49 with acute COVID-19.

The chain combines TRBV27 with TRBJ2-7; 9 bases fit TRBD2. Germline assignment: CDR1 MNHEY and CDR2 SMNVEV (reference sequence). The length of the CDR3 is 14 residues. The V gene end was trimmed by 2 bases and the J gene end by 4 bases; junction bases not matched to a gene: 3. For the CDR3, the DNA is TGTGCCAGCAGTTTAGCGGGAGGGCCATACGAGCAGTACGTC. Its translation: CASSLAGGPYEQYV.

Worth noting for this clone: One end of the junction varies from germline; a read error may be responsible. The chain couples TRBV11-3 to TRBJ1-6; D perhaps matches TRBD1 (5 bases). The CDR3 covers 13 residues. Germline V gene data show CDR1 as SGHNT and CDR2 as YENEEA. The CDR3 bases are TGTGCCAGCAGCCTAGATGACAGTTCACCCCTCCACTTT. This translates into CASSLDDSSPLHF.

The rearrangement uses TRBV9 and TRBJ2-1; D gene uncertain. The CDR3 extends over 15 amino acids. Trimming took 4 bases from V and 7 from J, leaving 18 bases between them. Germline V gene data show CDR1 as SGDLS and CDR2 as YYNGEE. CDR3 sequence (DNA): TGTGCCAGCAGCCCCCTCCCCGGCGGTGGGAATGAGCAGTTCTTC. Translation gives CASSPLPGGGNEQFF.

This chain links TRBV30 with TRBJ1-1, with D possibly TRBD1 on 6 matching bases. Trimming cost V 4 bases and J 7 bases, with 19 bases left between them. Germline V gene sequence: CDR1 GTSNPN, CDR2 SVGIG (reference sequence). This CDR3 spans 14 amino acids. CDR3 DNA sequence: TGTGCCTGGATCCTCGCGGGGGGGCCGGGTGAAGCTTTCTTT. Its protein is CAWILAGGPGEAFF.

This clone was observed once. The rearrangement joins TRBV3-1 (or the pseudogene TRBV3-2) to TRBJ2-1; TRBD2 matches at 9 bases. The CDR3 loop spans 17 amino acids. Germline lookup yields CDR1 LGHDT and CDR2 YNNKEL (reference sequence). V gave up 5 bases and J gave up 0 bases; unmatched junction bases: 8. CDR3 bases: TGTGCCAGCAGCAGAGGTTCTAGCGGGGTCTCCTACAATGAGCAGTTCTTC. Its translation is CASSRGSSGVSYNEQFF.

This chain joins TRBV14 and TRBJ2-3; 9 nucleotides line up with TRBD1. Trimming cost V 0 bases and J 3 bases; bases outside gene matches: 7. The CDR3 covers 17 residues. Germline assignment: CDR1 SGHDN and CDR2 FVKESK. DNA of the CDR3: TGTGCCAGCAGCCAAGATTTGAGACAGGGGGAAACAGATACGCAGTATTTT. It is translated as CASSQDLRQGETDTQYF.

This clone was seen a single time. This sequence joins TRBV5-4 and TRBJ2-7; 11 bases agree with TRBD2. Germline V gene lookup returns CDR1 SGHNT and CDR2 YYREEE (reference sequence). V shed 2 bases and J 3 bases; nucleotides not matched to a gene: 4. This CDR3 is built from 15 residues. CDR3 sequence (DNA): TGTGCCAGCAGCTTACTAGCGGGGGTTAACTACGAGCAGTACGTC. As protein: CASSLLAGVNYEQYV.

The chain links TRBV11-2 to TRBJ2-1, with 7 positions matching TRBD2. CDR1 and CDR2 (germline): SGHAT, FQNNGV. V lost 5 bases to trimming and J lost 3 bases; unmatched junction nucleotides: 7. This CDR3 comprises 15 residues. Written as DNA, the CDR3 is TGTGCCAGCAGCCCCTGGCGGGAGAACTACAATGAGCAGTTCTTC. Translated, it gives CASSPWRENYNEQFF.

The V gene is TRBV3-1 (or the pseudogene TRBV3-2), the J gene TRBJ1-5; 9 nucleotides align to TRBD1. V shed 3 bases, J shed 3 bases, and the junction held 6 bases outside the gene matches. The CDR3 loop spans 16 amino acids. From germline, CDR1 is LGHDT and CDR2 YNNKEL (reference sequence). This CDR3 is CASSQSWTGDNQPQHF. The CDR3 bases are TGTGCCAGCAGCCAGTCATGGACAGGGGACAATCAGCCCCAGCATTTT.

This clone was detected only once. This chain uses TRBV18 with TRBJ1-5, with TRBD1 identical over 9 bases. This CDR3 comprises 16 residues. V was pared by 5 bases and J by 1 base, with 6 bases of the junction left unmatched. CDR1 and CDR2 from the germline V gene are KGHSH and LQKENI. CDR3 sequence (DNA): TGTGCCAGCTCAGAACAGGGGGCTATGAGCAATCAGCCCCAGCATTTT. This codes for CASSEQGAMSNQPQHF. Full variable domain (missing parts from reference TRBV18 and TRBJ1-5): NAGVMQNPRHLVRRRGQEARLRCSPMKGHSHVYWYRQLPEEGLKFMVYLQKENIIDESGMPKERFSAEFPKEGPSILRIQQVVRGDSAAYFCASSEQGAMSNQPQHFGDGTRLSIL.